This is a list of T cell receptor beta chains from one sample in a study of OX40 agonist ivuxolimab in advanced cancers. Sequenced by immunoSEQ multiplex PCR; TCRdb stores in-frame clones only, minus some. The profile covers over 50,000 clones, with 65% to 90% appearing a single time and 0.65% to 0.85% taken by the ten largest. The specimen was CD4+ or CD8+ T cells sorted from blood, collected in a trial of the OX40 agonist ivuxolimab. Source of these receptors: an adult with an advanced solid tumor such as melanoma, head and neck, liver or kidney cancer. CDR3s include the opening cysteine and the closing phenylalanine or tryptophan. The order of the fields is J gene, D gene, clone size, V gene, CDR3 DNA, CDR3 protein. A D gene is named only where the DNA matches it firmly. The size field is filled for only some rows; it gives once, few, many or a size class.

TRBJ2-1,NA,NA,TRBV14,TGTGCCAGCAGCCAATCTCTCCGAGAGCAGTTCTTC,CASSQSLREQFF
TRBJ1-1,TRBD1,NA,TRBV6-1,TGTGCCAGCAGTGCGAGACAGGGTTGGAACACTGAAGCTTTCTTT,CASSARQGWNTEAFF
TRBJ2-3,NA,NA,TRBV6-5,TGTGCCAGCAGACAGGGCCTGTGGGGGACAGATACGCAGTATTTT,CASRQGLWGTDTQYF
TRBJ1-1,NA,NA,TRBV30,TGTGCCTGGAGTGTAAAGGGGCTCACTGAAGCTTTCTTT,CAWSVKGLTEAFF
TRBJ2-5,NA,once,TRBV6-1,TGTGCCAGCAGTTATGGGAAGACCCAGTACTTC,CASSYGKTQYF
TRBJ1-1,NA,NA,TRBV6-5,TGTGCCAGCAGTTTGTCCAGGAACACTGAAGCTTTCTTT,CASSLSRNTEAFF
TRBJ2-7,TRBD1,NA,TRBV5-1,TGCGCCAGCAGCTTGGCTGGGACAGGGGGCTACGAGCAGTACTTC,CASSLAGTGGYEQYF
TRBJ1-2,TRBD1,NA,TRBV19,TGTGCCAGTACCTGGACAGGGGGCGGCTATGGCTACACCTTC,CASTWTGGGYGYTF
TRBJ2-1,NA,NA,TRBV27,TGTGCCAGCAGCAACAGGGGGGGGGTGTCCAATGAGCAGTTCTTC,CASSNRGGVSNEQFF
TRBJ1-2,NA,NA,TRBV7-8,TGTGCCAGCCTCCCGCACCGGGACGCTCCTTTTGGCTACACCTTC,CASLPHRDAPFGYTF
TRBJ1-3,NA,NA,TRBV15,TGTGCCACCAGCGGACGGGTGGGGCTGGCTGGAAACACCATATATTTT,CATSGRVGLAGNTIYF
TRBJ2-1,TRBD2,few,TRBV2,TGTGCCAGCAGCGCCGGGACTAGCGGGGGGAATGAGCAGTTCTTC,CASSAGTSGGNEQFF
TRBJ1-5,NA,NA,TRBV15,TGTGCCACCAGCAGAGGGCTATTGGTGGGTAGCAATCAGCCCCAGCATTTT,CATSRGLLVGSNQPQHF
TRBJ1-1,TRBD1,NA,TRBV19,TGTGCCAGTAGTATGGGGGACAGGGCCAGGATGAACACTGAAGCTTTCTTT,CASSMGDRARMNTEAFF
TRBJ2-7,TRBD2,NA,TRBV2,TGTGCCAGCAGAGGGACTAGCGGGGGTTACGAGCAGTACTTC,CASRGTSGGYEQYF
TRBJ2-5,NA,NA,TRBV2,TGTGCCAGCAGTTCCTTGACGCTCCAAGAGACCCAGTACTTC,CASSSLTLQETQYF
TRBJ1-1,NA,NA,TRBV2,TGTGCCAGCAACCGGGACACCGCTGAAGCTTTCTTT,CASNRDTAEAFF
TRBJ2-4,TRBD2,NA,TRBV5-1,TGCGCCAGCAGCTCCGCCACGGGGAGGGGAGCCAAAAACATTCAGTACTTC,CASSSATGRGAKNIQYF
TRBJ1-4,NA,once,TRBV5-4,TGTGCCAGCAGCTTGGGTGCTACTAATGAAAAACTGTTTTTT,CASSLGATNEKLFF
TRBJ1-2,NA,NA,TRBV27,TGTGCCAGCAGTTTAAAAGGAGGTCCAAACTATGGCTACACCTTC,CASSLKGGPNYGYTF
TRBJ1-3,NA,NA,TRBV2,TGTGCCAGCAGTGACAACTCTGGAAACACCATATATTTT,CASSDNSGNTIYF
TRBJ1-3,TRBD1,NA,TRBV6-6,TGTGCCAGCACCACAGGGGACAGCCGAAACACCATATATTTT,CASTTGDSRNTIYF
TRBJ1-5,NA,NA,TRBV19,TGTGCCAGTAGCTTCATCGGGGACACCAGACGCAATCAGCCCCAGCATTTT,CASSFIGDTRRNQPQHF
TRBJ2-7,TRBD1,many,TRBV7-3,TGTGCCAGCAGCTTAGGGGGACAGGGATTTTCCTACGAGCAGTACTTC,CASSLGGQGFSYEQYF
TRBJ2-5,NA,NA,TRBV5-1,TGCGCCAGCAGCTTGATCGGGGTGCGGGAGACCCAGTACTTC,CASSLIGVRETQYF
TRBJ2-7,NA,NA,TRBV18,TGTGCCAGCTCACCACTACGTCACCCTTACGAGCAGTACTTC,CASSPLRHPYEQYF
TRBJ2-2,NA,NA,TRBV6-5,TGTGCCAGCAGTTACAGCCCTGGGGGGAACACCGGGGAGCTGTTTTTT,CASSYSPGGNTGELFF
TRBJ2-6,TRBD1,NA,TRBV5-1,TGCGCCAGCAGCTTGAACGGACAGGGGTTGTCTGGGGCCAACGTCCTGACTTTC,CASSLNGQGLSGANVLTF
TRBJ1-2,TRBD1,NA,TRBV10-3,TGTGCCATCAGTGAGTCGTATGGCAGGGGGCGATCTAACTATGGCTACACCTTC,CAISESYGRGRSNYGYTF
TRBJ2-5,NA,NA,TRBV5-1,TGCGCCAGCAGCTTGCCTCCGGGACCGAAGAAAGAGACCCAGTACTTC,CASSLPPGPKKETQYF
TRBJ1-1,NA,NA,TRBV2,TGTGCCAGCATACGCCTGGGCAGTGAAGCTTTCTTT,CASIRLGSEAFF
TRBJ2-5,TRBD2,NA,TRBV5-4,TGTGCCAGCAGCTTTAGCGGGGCAAAAGAGACCCAGTACTTC,CASSFSGAKETQYF
TRBJ2-3,NA,NA,TRBV9,TGTGCCAGCAGCGGGGGGAGCACAGATACGCAGTATTTT,CASSGGSTDTQYF
TRBJ1-1,NA,NA,TRBV7-9,TGTGCCAGCAGCGAAGGGGACTTCAGAAACACTGAAGCTTTCTTT,CASSEGDFRNTEAFF
TRBJ1-3,NA,NA,TRBV21-1,TGTGCCAGCAGCAGAGAGGGAGTTGGAAACACCATATATTTT,CASSREGVGNTIYF
TRBJ1-2,NA,NA,TRBV18,TGTGCCAGCTCACCGGGCAGCGGAGTCAATTATGGCTACACCTTC,CASSPGSGVNYGYTF
TRBJ1-2,NA,NA,TRBV29-1,TGCAGCGTTGTGGGCGTCGGCTATGGCTACACCTTC,CSVVGVGYGYTF
TRBJ1-4,NA,NA,TRBV21-1,TGTGCCAGCAACGGGGTAGGAGAGCTAGGGGAAAATGAAAAACTGTTTTTT,CASNGVGELGENEKLFF
TRBJ1-5,NA,NA,TRBV19,TGTGCCAGTAGTATAGCCCCGAGAAAGGGGTGGCAGCCCCAGCATTTT,CASSIAPRKGWQPQHF
TRBJ1-6,NA,NA,TRBV11-2,TGTGCCAGCAGCCAGACCGGGGGTTCACCCCTCCACTTT,CASSQTGGSPLHF
TRBJ2-6,NA,NA,TRBV5-1,TGCGCCAGCAACGTGGACGTCTCTGGGGCCAACGTCCTGACTTTC,CASNVDVSGANVLTF
TRBJ1-1,NA,NA,TRBV30,TGTGCCTGGAGAATAGGGGGGGACACTGAAGCTTTCTTT,CAWRIGGDTEAFF
TRBJ1-1,NA,few,TRBV5-5,TGTGCCAGCAGCTTGGCCAAGGAAGCTTTCTTT,CASSLAKEAFF
TRBJ2-3,TRBD2,NA,TRBV9,TGTGCCAGCAGCCCCCCGAGCGGGGCCTCCACAGATACGCAGTATTTT,CASSPPSGASTDTQYF
TRBJ2-7,TRBD1,NA,TRBV10-3,TGTGCCATCGGATCGGGGACAGGGCTGTACGAGCAGTACTTC,CAIGSGTGLYEQYF
TRBJ1-2,TRBD1,NA,TRBV19,TGTGCCAGTACCCCCGACAGGGTCTACGGCTACACCTTC,CASTPDRVYGYTF
TRBJ2-1,NA,once,TRBV15,TGTGCCACCAGCAGAGGGATTAGCAATGAGCAGTTCTTC,CATSRGISNEQFF
TRBJ1-2,NA,once,TRBV6-1,TGTGCCAGCAGTGAGGGTGACAACTATGGCTACACCTTC,CASSEGDNYGYTF
TRBJ1-4,NA,NA,TRBV7-2,TGTGCCAGCAGCCTAAGAACCTCAACTAATGAAAAACTGTTTTTT,CASSLRTSTNEKLFF
TRBJ2-7,TRBD2,NA,TRBV9,TGTGCCAGCAGCGTAGCTAGCGGGGGGGCCTACGAGCAGTACTTC,CASSVASGGAYEQYF
TRBJ1-2,TRBD1,NA,TRBV12-5,TGTGCTAGTGGTTTGGGACAGGGGAGGTTCAACTATGGCTACACCTTC,CASGLGQGRFNYGYTF
TRBJ2-7,NA,once,TRBV6-1,TGTGCCAGCAGTGAAGCTGGCCCCTACGAGCAGTACTTC,CASSEAGPYEQYF
TRBJ1-1,TRBD1,NA,TRBV6-5,TGTGCCAGCAGTTACTCAGGACAGGGAGGGAGCACTGAAGCTTTCTTT,CASSYSGQGGSTEAFF